The present entry profiles one TCR beta chain with its context. These data come from a study of blood T cell repertoires in COVID-19. Study-level background: The origin of the acute and convalescent COVID-19 samples was the United States, Italy and Spain.

Per the original methods: Cell counts per sample came from amplifying reference gene primers. Repertoires were generated with immunoSEQ multiplex PCR, while TCRdb's copy carries only in-frame clones and drops some. From that table come the V and J calls and clone size; the DNA was used to work out D and trimming. The table shows 650,000 to 800,000 clones, with about 90% occurring only once. This CDR3 is 18 amino acids long. CDR1 is SGDLS, CDR2 YYNGEE, per germline. The germline V and J ends were trimmed by 0 bases and 0 bases, with 13 bases remaining between them. The clonotype originates from a young woman with acute or convalescent COVID-19. Sequencing input: peripheral blood. J is TRBJ2-6 and V is TRBV9, with unresolved D. CDR3 coding DNA: TGTGCCAGCAGCGTAGAAAGCCGCCTGAGCTCTGGGGCCAACGTCCTGACTTTC. Residues: CASSVESRLSSGANVLTF. The full variable domain, in which reference TRBV9 and TRBJ2-6 provide the parts outside the CDR3, is DSGVTQTPKHLITATGQRVTLRCSPRSGDLSVYWYQQSLDQGLQFLIQYYNGEERAKGNILERFSAQQFPDLHSELNLSSLELGDSALYFCASSVESRLSSGANVLTFGAGSRLTVL.